This T cell receptor beta chain was retrieved from a study of blood T cell repertoires in COVID-19. Profiled with immunoSEQ multiplex PCR; TCRdb holds only in-frame clones, not every one. Among about 100,000 clones listed, around 87% were seen once. Germline V gene lookup returns CDR1 SGHRS and CDR2 YFSETQ. This CDR3 is built from 15 residues. V lost 2 bases, J lost 6 bases, and 5 bases stayed unmatched. The sample consisted of peripheral blood. The V call is TRBV5-1, the J call TRBJ2-2, with 9 bases aligning to TRBD1. The receptor comes from a woman younger than 45 with acute or convalescent COVID-19. The CDR3 DNA sequence: TGCGCCAGCAGCTTTGGGACAGGGAGAGCCGGGGAGCTGTTTTTT. Protein sequence: CASSFGTGRAGELFF.